Listed here are 8 T cell receptor beta chains from one sample, sequenced in a study of breast tumors, draining lymph nodes, adjacent tissues. Samples came from axillary lymph nodes draining the breast cancer. Each CDR3 protein is one row after TCRdb ran MiXCR on the multiplex PCR reads. The table lists over 200,000 distinct CDR3 sequences, roughly 32% of them singletons. Sequencing input: axillary lymph node tissue. These receptors all come from a female donor with breast cancer. Some clones in this sample may be carry-over from other donors' samples.

This clonotype was observed many times. This sequence joins TRBV5-6 and TRBJ2-1, with D perhaps TRBD1 or TRBD2 (5 bases each). Germline V gene sequence: CDR1 SGHDT, CDR2 YYEEEE. V shed 1 base and J shed 3 bases, with 14 bases lying between them. The CDR3 has 16 residues. As DNA, the CDR3 is TGTGCCAGCAGCTTGATCCGCCGGGACCTCTACAATGAGCAGTTCTTC. Its protein product is CASSLIRRDLYNEQFF.

This clonotype was observed at least ten times. The chain carries TRBV9 and TRBJ2-5; D is unresolved. Looked up from germline, CDR1 is SGDLS and CDR2 is YYNGEE. The CDR3 sequence is 13 residues long. V lost 0 bases and J 5 bases, leaving 8 bases between the germline ends. Written as DNA, the CDR3 is TGTGCCAGCAGCGTAGGGTTAAGGGAGACCCAGTACTTC. Its protein product is CASSVGLRETQYF.

The J gene is TRBJ1-1, the V gene TRBV2, with a possible D match to TRBD1 (5 bases). Trimming cost V 5 bases and J 4 bases, with 14 bases left between them. The CDR3 runs to 14 residues. Per the germline V gene, CDR1 is SNHLY and CDR2 is FYNNEI. CDR3 nucleotide sequence: TGTGCCAGCAGTCCCCAGGGAAGGCGCACTGAAGCTTTCTTT. Translating it yields CASSPQGRRTEAFF.

The chain joins TRBV9 to TRBJ2-6; 10 nucleotides align to TRBD2. Germline CDR1 is SGDLS and CDR2 is YYNGEE. Trimming took 2 bases from V and 3 from J; bases not matched to a gene: 2. This CDR3 contains 16 residues. CDR3 nucleotides: TGTGCCAGCAGCGTCGGACTAGCGGATGGGGCCAACGTCCTGACTTTC. Amino acid sequence: CASSVGLADGANVLTF.

As concerns this clonotype: This may arise from a read error, as a much more abundant clone is one base away. The chain links TRBV19 to TRBJ2-1; D remains unclear. The CDR3 is made up of 13 amino acids. Germline V gene data show CDR1 as LNHDA and CDR2 as SQIVND (reference sequence). CDR3: CASSIDKKNGQFF. CDR3 nucleotide sequence: TGTGCCAGTAGTATAGATAAGAAAAATGGGCAGTTCTTC.

With respect to this clonotype: This may come from a read error, since a much larger clone is one base off. The gene calls are TRBV29-1 and TRBJ2-1; D is uncertain. CDR3 length equals 13 residues. CDR1 SQVTM and CDR2 ANQGSEA come from the germline V gene. Written as DNA, the CDR3 is TGCAGCCTGGCCCGAAGCTCCTACAATGGGCAGTTCTTC. It yields the protein CSLARSSYNGQFF.

This clonotype was seen repeatedly, ten times or more. The CDR3 region has the DNA TGTGCCAGCAGTGTGCCCCGGGGCGGGAGGTTCCAACTTACCTACGAGCAGTACTTC. Its protein is CASSVPRGGRFQLTYEQYF. This chain uses TRBV2 with TRBJ2-7; 8 bases are shared with TRBD2. In germline, CDR1 is SNHLY, CDR2 FYNNEI. Unmatched junction bases numbered 19, after V lost 4 bases and J lost 2 bases. The CDR3 covers 19 residues.

This clonotype was seen repeatedly, ten times or more. The chain links TRBV9 to TRBJ2-5; TRBD2 aligns across 14 bases. V lost 0 bases to trimming and J lost 4 bases; unmatched junction nucleotides: 5. Germline V gene data show CDR1 as SGDLS and CDR2 as YYNGEE. CDR3 length: 17 residues. The CDR3 reads CASSVGMGTSGRETQYF. The CDR3 DNA reads TGTGCCAGCAGCGTAGGAATGGGGACTAGCGGGAGAGAGACCCAGTACTTC.